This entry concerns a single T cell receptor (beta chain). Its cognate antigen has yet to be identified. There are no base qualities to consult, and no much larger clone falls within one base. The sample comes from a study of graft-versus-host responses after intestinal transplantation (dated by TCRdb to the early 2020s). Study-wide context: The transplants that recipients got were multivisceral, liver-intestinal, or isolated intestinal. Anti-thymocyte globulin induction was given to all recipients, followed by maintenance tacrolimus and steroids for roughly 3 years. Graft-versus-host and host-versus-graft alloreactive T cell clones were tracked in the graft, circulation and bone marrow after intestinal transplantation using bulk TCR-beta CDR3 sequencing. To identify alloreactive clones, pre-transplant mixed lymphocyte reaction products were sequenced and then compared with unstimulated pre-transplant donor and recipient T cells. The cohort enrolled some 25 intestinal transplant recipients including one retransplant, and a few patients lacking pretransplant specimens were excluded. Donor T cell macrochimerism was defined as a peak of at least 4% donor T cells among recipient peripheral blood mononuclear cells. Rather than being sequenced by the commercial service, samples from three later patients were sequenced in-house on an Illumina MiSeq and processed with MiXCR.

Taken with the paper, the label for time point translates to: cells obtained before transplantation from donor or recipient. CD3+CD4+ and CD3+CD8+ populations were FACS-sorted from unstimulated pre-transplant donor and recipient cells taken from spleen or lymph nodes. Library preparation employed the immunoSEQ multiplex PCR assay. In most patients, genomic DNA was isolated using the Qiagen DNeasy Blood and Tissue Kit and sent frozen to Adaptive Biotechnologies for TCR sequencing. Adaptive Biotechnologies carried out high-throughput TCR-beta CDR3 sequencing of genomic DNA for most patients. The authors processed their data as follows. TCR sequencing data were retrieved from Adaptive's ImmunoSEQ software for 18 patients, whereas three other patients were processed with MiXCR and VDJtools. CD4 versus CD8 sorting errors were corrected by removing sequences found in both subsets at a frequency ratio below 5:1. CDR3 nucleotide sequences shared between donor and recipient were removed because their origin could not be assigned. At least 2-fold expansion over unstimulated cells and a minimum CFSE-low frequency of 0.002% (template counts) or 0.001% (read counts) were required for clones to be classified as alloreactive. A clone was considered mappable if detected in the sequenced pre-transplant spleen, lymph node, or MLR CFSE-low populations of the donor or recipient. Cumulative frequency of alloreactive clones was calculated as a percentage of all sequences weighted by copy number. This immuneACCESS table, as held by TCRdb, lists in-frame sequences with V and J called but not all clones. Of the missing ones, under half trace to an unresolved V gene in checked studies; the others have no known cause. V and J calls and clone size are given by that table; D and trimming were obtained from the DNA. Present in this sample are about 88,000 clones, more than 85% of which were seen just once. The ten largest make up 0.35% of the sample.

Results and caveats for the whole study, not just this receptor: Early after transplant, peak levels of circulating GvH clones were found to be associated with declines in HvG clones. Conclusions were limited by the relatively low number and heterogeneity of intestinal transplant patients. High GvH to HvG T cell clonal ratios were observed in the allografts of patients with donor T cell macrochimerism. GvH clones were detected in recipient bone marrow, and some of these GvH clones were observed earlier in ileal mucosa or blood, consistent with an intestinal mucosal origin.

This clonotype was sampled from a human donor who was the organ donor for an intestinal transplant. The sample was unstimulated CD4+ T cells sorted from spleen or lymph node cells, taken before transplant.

CDR3 sequence: CASLTWGGAWAADSYNSPLHF. The sequence in DNA is TGTGCCAGCCTGACGTGGGGGGGCGCTTGGGCCGCCGACTCCTATAATTCACCCCTCCACTTT. The V and J genes are TRBV28 and TRBJ1-6; TRBD1 could be the D gene, as 6 bases match. CDR1 and CDR2 are read off the germline V gene as MDHEN and SYDVKM. Reading from cysteine to phenylalanine, the CDR3 counts 21 amino acids. Of all the DNA, just the CDR3 is kept, 63 bases in frame from base 1. Trimming removed 8 bases from V and 0 bases from J, leaving 29 bases between the germline ends.